Listed below are T cell receptor beta chains from one sample, sequenced in a study of blood T cells in healthy people across ages. TCRdb ran MiXCR on the 5' RACE reads and lists one entry per CDR3 protein. Found here are hundreds of thousands of distinct CDR3 sequences, approximately 55% of them singletons; the top ten hold roughly two fifths. The sample was blood. The receptors were gathered from a man aged 80 or over in good health. CDR3s include the opening cysteine and the closing phenylalanine or tryptophan. The order of the fields is V gene, clone size, D gene, J gene, CDR3 protein, CDR3 DNA. The D gene is left open where the match is weak. Where a row states a size, it is once, few, many or the class of an expanded clone; other rows omit it.

v_gene: TRBV20-1
abundance: -
d_gene: -
j_gene: TRBJ1-4
CDR3aa: CSAREGSTTNEKLFF
CDR3nt: TGCAGTGCTAGAGAGGGCAGCACAACTAATGAAAAACTGTTTTTT

v_gene: TRBV29-1
abundance: few
d_gene: TRBD1
j_gene: TRBJ2-1
CDR3aa: CRGDRDNEQFF
CDR3nt: TGCAGAGGGGACAGGGACAATGAGCAGTTCTTC

v_gene: TRBV20-1
abundance: -
d_gene: -
j_gene: TRBJ1-4
CDR3aa: CSAQRWRSVTNEKLFF
CDR3nt: TGCAGTGCCCAGAGGTGGAGAAGCGTAACTAATGAAAAACTGTTTTTT

v_gene: TRBV10-3
abundance: -
d_gene: -
j_gene: TRBJ1-6
CDR3aa: CAISGGDHNSPLHF
CDR3nt: TGTGCCATCAGTGGCGGGGACCATAATTCACCCCTCCACTTT

v_gene: TRBV20-1
abundance: few
d_gene: -
j_gene: TRBJ1-6
CDR3aa: CSARGSSQKNSPLHF
CDR3nt: TGCAGTGCTAGAGGGAGCTCGCAGAAGAATTCACCCCTCCACTTT

v_gene: TRBV10-3
abundance: -
d_gene: -
j_gene: TRBJ1-5
CDR3aa: CAIGPENNQPQHF
CDR3nt: TGTGCCATAGGGCCCGAAAACAATCAGCCCCAGCATTTT

v_gene: TRBV20-1
abundance: few
d_gene: TRBD2
j_gene: TRBJ2-7
CDR3aa: CSARLAVTLEQYF
CDR3nt: TGCAGTGCTCGGCTAGCGGTAACCCTGGAGCAGTACTTC

v_gene: TRBV29-1
abundance: few
d_gene: TRBD2
j_gene: TRBJ2-1
CDR3aa: CSVGSSGLTYNEQFF
CDR3nt: TGCAGCGTTGGGTCTAGCGGGCTCACCTACAATGAGCAGTTCTTC

v_gene: TRBV12-3/TRBV12-4
abundance: few
d_gene: TRBD1
j_gene: TRBJ1-4
CDR3aa: CASRTGKVEKLFF
CDR3nt: TGTGCCAGCAGGACAGGGAAAGTTGAAAAACTGTTTTTT

v_gene: TRBV7-2
abundance: few
d_gene: -
j_gene: TRBJ2-1
CDR3aa: CASSPSGTESYNEQFF
CDR3nt: TGTGCCAGCAGCCCCTCCGGGACGGAATCCTACAATGAGCAGTTCTTC

v_gene: TRBV28
abundance: -
d_gene: -
j_gene: TRBJ2-7
CDR3aa: CASSLARWEQYF
CDR3nt: TGTGCCAGCAGTTTGGCACGTTGGGAGCAGTACTTC

v_gene: TRBV28
abundance: few
d_gene: -
j_gene: TRBJ2-5
CDR3aa: CASTLSGLEETQYF
CDR3nt: TGTGCCAGCACCCTCTCGGGACTTGAAGAGACCCAGTACTTC

v_gene: TRBV10-3
abundance: -
d_gene: -
j_gene: TRBJ2-1
CDR3aa: CAISEHGSSYNEQFF
CDR3nt: TGTGCCATCAGTGAGCACGGAAGCTCCTACAATGAGCAGTTCTTC

v_gene: TRBV14
abundance: -
d_gene: -
j_gene: TRBJ1-1
CDR3aa: CASSQVSRRGTEAFF
CDR3nt: TGTGCCAGCAGCCAAGTGTCACGGAGGGGGACTGAAGCTTTCTTT

v_gene: TRBV12-3/TRBV12-4
abundance: few
d_gene: -
j_gene: TRBJ2-1
CDR3aa: CASNAMGEQFF
CDR3nt: TGTGCCAGCAATGCCATGGGTGAGCAGTTCTTC

v_gene: TRBV4-1
abundance: -
d_gene: TRBD2
j_gene: TRBJ2-5
CDR3aa: CASSHLSGNQETQYF
CDR3nt: TGCGCCAGCAGCCACCTTAGCGGGAACCAAGAGACCCAGTACTTC

v_gene: TRBV15
abundance: -
d_gene: -
j_gene: TRBJ1-1
CDR3aa: CATSREVGVLNTEAFF
CDR3nt: TGTGCCACCAGCAGAGAGGTGGGGGTGCTGAACACTGAAGCTTTCTTT

v_gene: TRBV5-1
abundance: few
d_gene: -
j_gene: TRBJ2-7
CDR3aa: CASSLVGIQGSYEQYF
CDR3nt: TGCGCCAGCAGCTTGGTCGGTATCCAGGGTTCCTACGAGCAGTACTTC

v_gene: TRBV25-1
abundance: -
d_gene: -
j_gene: TRBJ2-5
CDR3aa: CASSEFGVETQYF
CDR3nt: TGTGCCAGCAGTGAATTCGGTGTAGAGACCCAGTACTTC

v_gene: TRBV11-2
abundance: -
d_gene: -
j_gene: TRBJ2-1
CDR3aa: CASSRSPMERYNEQFF
CDR3nt: TGTGCCAGCAGCCGCAGCCCGATGGAACGTTACAATGAGCAGTTCTTC

v_gene: TRBV24-1
abundance: -
d_gene: -
j_gene: TRBJ1-1
CDR3aa: CATLTFMNTEAFF
CDR3nt: TGTGCCACCTTAACCTTCATGAACACTGAAGCTTTCTTT

v_gene: TRBV28
abundance: once
d_gene: -
j_gene: TRBJ1-1
CDR3aa: CASRTWPQNTEAFF
CDR3nt: TGTGCCAGCCGGACGTGGCCGCAGAACACTGAAGCTTTCTTT

v_gene: TRBV20-1
abundance: -
d_gene: TRBD1
j_gene: TRBJ2-1
CDR3aa: CSARRDRSSYKEQFF
CDR3nt: TGCAGTGCTAGGAGGGACAGGTCTTCCTACAAGGAGCAGTTCTTC

v_gene: TRBV7-2
abundance: -
d_gene: TRBD1
j_gene: TRBJ2-3
CDR3aa: CASSLAETGGRAYF
CDR3nt: TGTGCCAGCAGCTTAGCGGAGACAGGGGGCAGGGCGTATTTT

v_gene: TRBV29-1
abundance: once
d_gene: TRBD1
j_gene: TRBJ1-2
CDR3aa: CSVGSPGTDGCTF
CDR3nt: TGCAGCGTCGGCAGTCCAGGGACAGATGGCTGCACCTTC

v_gene: TRBV5-1
abundance: -
d_gene: -
j_gene: TRBJ1-2
CDR3aa: CASSLIPDPNYGYTF
CDR3nt: TGCGCCAGCAGCTTGATTCCTGACCCTAACTATGGCTACACCTTC

v_gene: TRBV6-5
abundance: -
d_gene: TRBD1
j_gene: TRBJ2-3
CDR3aa: CASGLTGGTQYF
CDR3nt: TGTGCCAGCGGACTAACAGGGGGTACGCAGTATTTT

v_gene: TRBV20-1
abundance: few
d_gene: TRBD1
j_gene: TRBJ1-2
CDR3aa: CSASSDRADGYTF
CDR3nt: TGCAGTGCTAGTAGTGACAGGGCGGATGGCTACACCTTC

v_gene: TRBV20-1
abundance: -
d_gene: TRBD2
j_gene: TRBJ2-7
CDR3aa: CSASLGTSASWQYF
CDR3nt: TGCAGTGCCAGCCTCGGGACTAGCGCAAGTTGGCAGTACTTC

v_gene: TRBV29-1
abundance: few
d_gene: -
j_gene: TRBJ2-5
CDR3aa: CSVVVPFQETQYF
CDR3nt: TGCAGCGTTGTAGTACCCTTCCAAGAGACCCAGTACTTC

v_gene: TRBV5-8
abundance: -
d_gene: TRBD2
j_gene: TRBJ2-3
CDR3aa: CASSPLAGPGDTQYF
CDR3nt: TGTGCCAGCAGCCCACTAGCGGGGCCCGGGGATACGCAGTATTTT

v_gene: TRBV20-1
abundance: -
d_gene: TRBD2
j_gene: TRBJ2-5
CDR3aa: CSARASGGWETQYF
CDR3nt: TGCAGTGCTAGGGCTAGCGGAGGGTGGGAGACCCAGTACTTC

v_gene: TRBV7-2
abundance: -
d_gene: TRBD2
j_gene: TRBJ2-5
CDR3aa: CASSSTSVAGAEETQYF
CDR3nt: TGTGCCAGCAGCTCCACGTCAGTAGCGGGAGCGGAGGAGACCCAGTACTTC

v_gene: TRBV5-5
abundance: few
d_gene: -
j_gene: TRBJ1-1
CDR3aa: CASSLGPMNTEAFF
CDR3nt: TGTGCCAGCAGCTTGGGACCAATGAACACTGAAGCTTTCTTT

v_gene: TRBV29-1
abundance: -
d_gene: TRBD1
j_gene: TRBJ1-1
CDR3aa: CSVPGQGNTEAFF
CDR3nt: TGCAGCGTTCCCGGACAGGGCAACACTGAAGCTTTCTTT